The clone carrying this T cell receptor (beta chain) was seen a handful of times. Its specificity is not known. TCRdb reprocessed the RT-PCR reads with MiXCR, giving one entry per CDR3 protein. The data contain around 580,000 distinct CDR3 sequences, about 11% of them seen just once; the ten biggest clones take up around 9.6%. The CDR3 has 14 residues. The germline V and J ends were trimmed by 3 bases and 4 bases, with 13 bases remaining between them. Germline V lookup: CDR1 DFQATT, CDR2 SNEGSKA (reference sequence). These data come from a study of response to subunit inactivated influenza vaccine. Study findings and constraints: The authors proposed limited new T cell recruitment per seasonal influenza vaccination.

The sequences come from PBMCs from blood, collected on the day of vaccination. The receptor's source is a man in his fifties who received an inactivated influenza vaccine. V is TRBV20-1 and J is TRBJ1-5; a weak D match, TRBD1 (5 bases). CDR3 protein: CSASQGASNQPQHF. CDR3 coding DNA: TGCAGTGCTAGTCAGGGAGCCTCTAATCAGCCCCAGCATTTT.